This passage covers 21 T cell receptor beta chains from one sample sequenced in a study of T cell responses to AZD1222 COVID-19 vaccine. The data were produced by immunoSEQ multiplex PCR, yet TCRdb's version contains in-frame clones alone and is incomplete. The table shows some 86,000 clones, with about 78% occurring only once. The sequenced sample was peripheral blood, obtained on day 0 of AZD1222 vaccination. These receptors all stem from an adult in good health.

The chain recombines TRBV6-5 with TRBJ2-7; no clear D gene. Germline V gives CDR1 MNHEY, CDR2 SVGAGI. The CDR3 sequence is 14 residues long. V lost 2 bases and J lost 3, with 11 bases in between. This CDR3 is CASSYHGGSYEQYF. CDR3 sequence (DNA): TGTGCCAGCAGTTACCACGGCGGCAGCTACGAGCAGTACTTC.

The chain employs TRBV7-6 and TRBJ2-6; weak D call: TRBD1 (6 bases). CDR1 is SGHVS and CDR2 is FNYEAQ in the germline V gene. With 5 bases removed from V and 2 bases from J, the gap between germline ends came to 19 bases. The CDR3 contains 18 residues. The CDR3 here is CASSPHSTGSAGANVLTF. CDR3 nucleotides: TGTGCCAGCAGCCCCCATTCGACAGGTTCCGCTGGGGCCAACGTCCTGACTTTC.

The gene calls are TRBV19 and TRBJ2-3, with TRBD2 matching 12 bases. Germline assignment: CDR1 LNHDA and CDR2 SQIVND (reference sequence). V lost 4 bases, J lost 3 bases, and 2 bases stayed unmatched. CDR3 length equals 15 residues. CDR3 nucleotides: TGTGCCAGTAGTACCACTAGCGGGAGGACAGATACGCAGTATTTT. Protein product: CASSTTSGRTDTQYF.

CDR3 sequence reads: CASSLDSGVAGYGYTF. The CDR3 coding sequence is TGTGCCAGCAGCTTAGATTCGGGGGTGGCGGGCTATGGCTACACCTTC. The rearrangement uses TRBV7-8 and TRBJ1-2; tentative D call: TRBD1 (5 bases). This CDR3 has 16 residues. Per germline, CDR1 SGHVS and CDR2 FQNEAQ. V lost 1 base, J lost 4 bases, and 16 bases lay in between.

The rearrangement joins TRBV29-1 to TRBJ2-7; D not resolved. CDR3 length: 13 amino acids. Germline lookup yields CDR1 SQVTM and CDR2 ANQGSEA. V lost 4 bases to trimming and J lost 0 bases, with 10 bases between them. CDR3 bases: TGCAGCGTTGCCGACCTCAACTCCTACGAGCAGTACTTC. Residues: CSVADLNSYEQYF.

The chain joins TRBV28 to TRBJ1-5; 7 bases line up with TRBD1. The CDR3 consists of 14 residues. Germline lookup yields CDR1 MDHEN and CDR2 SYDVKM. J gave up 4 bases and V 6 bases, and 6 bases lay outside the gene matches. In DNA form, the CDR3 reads TGTGCCAGCAGGATCGGGGACAGAAATCAGCCCCAGCATTTT. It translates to CASRIGDRNQPQHF.

The CDR3 sequence: CAISGRLSTDTQYF. The CDR3 bases are TGTGCCATCAGCGGGAGACTGAGCACAGATACGCAGTATTTT. The chain links TRBV10-3 to TRBJ2-3, with D possibly matching TRBD2 (6 bases). Germline assignment: CDR1 ENHRY and CDR2 SYGVKD. Trimming removed 6 bases at V and 0 bases at J, with 10 bases between. The CDR3 is 14 residues long.

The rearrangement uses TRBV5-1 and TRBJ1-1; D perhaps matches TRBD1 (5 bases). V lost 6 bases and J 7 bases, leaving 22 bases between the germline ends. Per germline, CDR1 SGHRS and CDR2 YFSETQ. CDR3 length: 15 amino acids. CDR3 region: CASTTILWGSGEAFF. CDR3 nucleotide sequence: TGCGCCAGCACCACAATCCTCTGGGGGAGCGGTGAAGCTTTCTTT. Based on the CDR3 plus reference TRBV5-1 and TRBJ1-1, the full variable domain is KAGVTQTPRYLIKTRGQQVTLSCSPISGHRSVSWYQQTPGQGLQFLFEYFSETQRNKGNFPGRFSGRQFSNSRSEMNVSTLELGDSALYLCASTTILWGSGEAFFGQGTRLTVV.

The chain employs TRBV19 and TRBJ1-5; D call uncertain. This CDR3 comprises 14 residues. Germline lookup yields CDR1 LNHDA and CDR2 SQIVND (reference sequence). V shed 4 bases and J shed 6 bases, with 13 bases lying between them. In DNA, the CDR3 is TGTGCCAGTAGTAAAGGTGGGGAAGGTCAGCCCCAGCATTTT. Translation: CASSKGGEGQPQHF.

In DNA, the CDR3 is TGTGCCAGCAGTGAATCAGGACAGATCGGTTACGAGCAGTACTTC. Its protein is CASSESGQIGYEQYF. The V and J genes are TRBV2 and TRBJ2-7, with a weak D call TRBD1 (6 bases). Per germline, CDR1 SNHLY and CDR2 FYNNEI. The CDR3 is 15 amino acids. Trimming shortened V by 2 bases and J by 4 bases, and 15 bases separated the two germline ends. The complete variable domain, with remaining parts taken from reference TRBV2 and TRBJ2-7, reads EPEVTQTPSHQVTQMGQEVILRCVPISNHLYFYWYRQILGQKVEFLVSFYNNEISEKSEIFDDQFSVERPDGSNFTLKIRSTKLEDSAMYFCASSESGQIGYEQYFGPGTRLTVT.

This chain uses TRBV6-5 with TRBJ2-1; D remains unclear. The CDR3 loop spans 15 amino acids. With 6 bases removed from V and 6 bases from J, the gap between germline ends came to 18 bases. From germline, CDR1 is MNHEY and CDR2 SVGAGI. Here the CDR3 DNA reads TGTGCCAGCAGCCCCCTGGGTAGCTTCATCAATGAGCAGTTCTTC. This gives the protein CASSPLGSFINEQFF.

DNA for the CDR3: TGTGCCAGCACGACAACGGGGCGAACTGAAGCTTTCTTT. It codes for CASTTTGRTEAFF. The chain joins TRBV28 to TRBJ1-1, with a weak D call TRBD1 (5 bases). With 7 bases removed from V and 5 bases from J, the gap between germline ends came to 14 bases. Germline V gives CDR1 MDHEN, CDR2 SYDVKM. The CDR3 totals 13 residues. Supplemented by reference TRBV28 and TRBJ1-1, the full variable domain reads DVKVTQSSRYLVKRTGEKVFLECVQDMDHENMFWYRQDPGLGLRLIYFSYDVKMKEKGDIPEGYSVSREKKERFSLILESASTNQTSMYLCASTTTGRTEAFFGQGTRLTVV.

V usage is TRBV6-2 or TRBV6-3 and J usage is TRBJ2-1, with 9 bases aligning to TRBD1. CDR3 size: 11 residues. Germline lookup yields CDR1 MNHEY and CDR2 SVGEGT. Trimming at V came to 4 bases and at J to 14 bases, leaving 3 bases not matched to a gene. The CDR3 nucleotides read TGTGCCAGCAGTTGGGACAGGGAGGAGTTCTTC. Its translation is CASSWDREEFF.

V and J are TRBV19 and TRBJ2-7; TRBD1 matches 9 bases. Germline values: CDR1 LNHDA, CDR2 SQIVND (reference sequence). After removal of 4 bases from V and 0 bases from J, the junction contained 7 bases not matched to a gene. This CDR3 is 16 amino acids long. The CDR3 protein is CASSRRTGEPSYEQYF. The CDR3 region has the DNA TGTGCCAGTAGTAGGAGGACAGGGGAACCCTCCTACGAGCAGTACTTC.

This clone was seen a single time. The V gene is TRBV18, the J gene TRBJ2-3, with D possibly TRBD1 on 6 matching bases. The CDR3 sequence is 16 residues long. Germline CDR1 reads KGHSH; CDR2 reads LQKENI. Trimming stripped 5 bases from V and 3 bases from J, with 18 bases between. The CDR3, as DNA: TGTGCCAGCTCAGCATTTACAGGGTTGAGAACAGATACGCAGTATTTT. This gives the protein CASSAFTGLRTDTQYF.

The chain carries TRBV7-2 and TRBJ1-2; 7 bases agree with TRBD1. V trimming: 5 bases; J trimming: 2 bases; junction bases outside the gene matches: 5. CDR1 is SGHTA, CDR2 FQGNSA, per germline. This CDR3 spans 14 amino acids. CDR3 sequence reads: CASSPGTANYGYTF. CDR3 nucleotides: TGTGCCAGCAGCCCCGGGACAGCCAACTATGGCTACACCTTC.

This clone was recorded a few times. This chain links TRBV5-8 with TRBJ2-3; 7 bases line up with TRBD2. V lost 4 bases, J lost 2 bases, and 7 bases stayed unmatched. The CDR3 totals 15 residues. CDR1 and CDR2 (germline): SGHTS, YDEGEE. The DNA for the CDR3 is TGTGCCAGCAGCCCGATGCGGGGGAACACAGATACGCAGTATTTT. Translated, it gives CASSPMRGNTDTQYF.

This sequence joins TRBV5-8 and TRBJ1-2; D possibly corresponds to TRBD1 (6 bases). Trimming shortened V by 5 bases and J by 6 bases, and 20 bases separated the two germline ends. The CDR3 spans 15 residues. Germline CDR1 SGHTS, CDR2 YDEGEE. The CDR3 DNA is TGTGCCAGCAGTTTCCTAACAGGGAGGCAACATGGCTACACCTTC. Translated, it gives CASSFLTGRQHGYTF.

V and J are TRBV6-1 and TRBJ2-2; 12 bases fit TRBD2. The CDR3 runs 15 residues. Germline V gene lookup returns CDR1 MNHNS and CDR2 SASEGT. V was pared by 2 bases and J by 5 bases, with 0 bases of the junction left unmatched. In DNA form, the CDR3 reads TGTGCCAGCAGTGAACTAGCGGGAGGGACCGGGGAGCTGTTTTTT. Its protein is CASSELAGGTGELFF.

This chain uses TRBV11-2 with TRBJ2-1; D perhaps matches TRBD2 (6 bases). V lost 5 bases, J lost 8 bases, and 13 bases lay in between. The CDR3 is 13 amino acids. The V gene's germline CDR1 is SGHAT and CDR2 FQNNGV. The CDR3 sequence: CASSPWGVDEQFF. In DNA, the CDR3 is TGTGCCAGCAGCCCCTGGGGGGTAGATGAGCAGTTCTTC.

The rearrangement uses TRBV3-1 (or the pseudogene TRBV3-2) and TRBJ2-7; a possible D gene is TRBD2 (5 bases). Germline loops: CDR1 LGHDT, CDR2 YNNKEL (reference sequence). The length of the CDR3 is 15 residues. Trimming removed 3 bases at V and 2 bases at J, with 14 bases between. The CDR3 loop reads CASSHPSPNPYEQYF. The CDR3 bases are TGTGCCAGCAGCCACCCTAGCCCCAACCCCTACGAGCAGTACTTC.